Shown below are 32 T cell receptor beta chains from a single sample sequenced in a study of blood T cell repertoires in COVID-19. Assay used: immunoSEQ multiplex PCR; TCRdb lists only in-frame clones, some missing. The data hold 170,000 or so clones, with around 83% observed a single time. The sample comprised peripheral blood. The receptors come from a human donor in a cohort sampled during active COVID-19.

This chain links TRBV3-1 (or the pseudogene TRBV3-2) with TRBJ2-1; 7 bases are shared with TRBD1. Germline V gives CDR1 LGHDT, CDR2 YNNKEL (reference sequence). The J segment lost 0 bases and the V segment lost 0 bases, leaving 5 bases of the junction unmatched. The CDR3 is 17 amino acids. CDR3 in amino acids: CASSQEGGLSSYNEQFF. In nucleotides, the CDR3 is TGTGCCAGCAGCCAAGAAGGGGGCCTTAGCTCCTACAATGAGCAGTTCTTC.

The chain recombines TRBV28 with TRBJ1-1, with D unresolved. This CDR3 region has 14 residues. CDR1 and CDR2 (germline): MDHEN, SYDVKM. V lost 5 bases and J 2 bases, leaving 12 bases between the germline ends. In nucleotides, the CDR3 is TGTGCCAGCAGTACAGCCACGGTAAACACTGAAGCTTTCTTT. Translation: CASSTATVNTEAFF.

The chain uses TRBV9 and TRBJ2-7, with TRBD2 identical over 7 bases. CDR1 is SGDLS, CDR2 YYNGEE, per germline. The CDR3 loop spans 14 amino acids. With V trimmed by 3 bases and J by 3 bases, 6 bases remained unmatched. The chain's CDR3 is CASSAGTTDYEQYF. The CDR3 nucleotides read TGTGCCAGCAGCGCCGGGACTACAGACTACGAGCAGTACTTC. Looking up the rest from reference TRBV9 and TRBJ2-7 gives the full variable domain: DSGVTQTPKHLITATGQRVTLRCSPRSGDLSVYWYQQSLDQGLQFLIQYYNGEERAKGNILERFSAQQFPDLHSELNLSSLELGDSALYFCASSAGTTDYEQYFGPGTRLTVT.

CDR3 residues: CASSPLGLGDYGYTF. CDR3 bases: TGTGCCAGCAGCCCCCTGGGCCTCGGGGACTATGGCTACACCTTC. V usage is TRBV28 and J usage is TRBJ1-2; no reliable D call. The CDR3 consists of 15 residues. Trimming took off 6 bases at V and 3 bases at J, with 17 bases between the two ends. Per germline, CDR1 MDHEN and CDR2 SYDVKM.

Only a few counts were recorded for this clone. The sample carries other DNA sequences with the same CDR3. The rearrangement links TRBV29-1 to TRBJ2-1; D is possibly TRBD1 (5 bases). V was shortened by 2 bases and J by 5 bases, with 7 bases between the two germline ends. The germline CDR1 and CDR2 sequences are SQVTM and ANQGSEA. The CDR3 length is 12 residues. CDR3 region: CSVETRDNEQFF. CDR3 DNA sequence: TGCAGCGTTGAAACCAGGGACAATGAGCAGTTCTTC.

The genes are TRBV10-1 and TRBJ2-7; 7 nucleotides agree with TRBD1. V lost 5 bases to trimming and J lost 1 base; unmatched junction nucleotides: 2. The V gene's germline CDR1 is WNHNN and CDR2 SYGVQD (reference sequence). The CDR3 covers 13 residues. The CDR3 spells CASSLDRSYEQYF. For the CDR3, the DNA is TGCGCCAGCAGTCTGGACAGGTCCTACGAGCAGTACTTC.

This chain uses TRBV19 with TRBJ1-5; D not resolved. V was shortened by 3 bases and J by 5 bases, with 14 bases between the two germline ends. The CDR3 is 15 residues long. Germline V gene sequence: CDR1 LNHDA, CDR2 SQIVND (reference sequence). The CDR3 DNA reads TGTGCCAGTAGTATGGCCGGGGATCGGGATCAGCCCCAGCATTTT. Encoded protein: CASSMAGDRDQPQHF.

This CDR3 reads CASRFSSGEGSYEQYF. CDR3 sequence (DNA): TGTGCCAGCAGATTCTCAAGCGGAGAGGGCTCCTACGAGCAGTACTTC. The rearrangement links TRBV11-2 to TRBJ2-7; the D gene is possibly TRBD2 (5 bases). V was cut by 6 bases and J by 0 bases, with 18 bases left in between. The CDR3 is made up of 16 amino acids. CDR1 and CDR2 from the germline V gene are SGHAT and FQNNGV.

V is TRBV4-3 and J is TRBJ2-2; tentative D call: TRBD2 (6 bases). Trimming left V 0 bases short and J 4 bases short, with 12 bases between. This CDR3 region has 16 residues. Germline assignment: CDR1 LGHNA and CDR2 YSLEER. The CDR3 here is CASSQDRGLITGELFF. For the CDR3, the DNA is TGCGCCAGCAGCCAAGATAGGGGACTTATCACCGGGGAGCTGTTTTTT.

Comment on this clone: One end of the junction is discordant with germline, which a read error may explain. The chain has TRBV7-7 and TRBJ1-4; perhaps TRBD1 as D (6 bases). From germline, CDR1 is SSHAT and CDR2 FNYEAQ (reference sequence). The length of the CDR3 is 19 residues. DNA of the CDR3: TGTGCTAGCAGCTTAGTCGACATAGAACGACAGGCTGGGAATGAAAAACTGTTTTTT. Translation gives CASSLVDIERQAGNEKLFF.

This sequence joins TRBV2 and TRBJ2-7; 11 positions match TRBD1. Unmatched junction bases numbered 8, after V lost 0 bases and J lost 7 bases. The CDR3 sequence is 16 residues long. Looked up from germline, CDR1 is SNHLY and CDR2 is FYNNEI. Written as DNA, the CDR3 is TGTGCCAGCAGTGAAGCCCGGACAGGGGGCTGGGGAGAGCAGTACTTC. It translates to CASSEARTGGWGEQYF. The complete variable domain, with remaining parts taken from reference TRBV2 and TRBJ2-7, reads EPEVTQTPSHQVTQMGQEVILRCVPISNHLYFYWYRQILGQKVEFLVSFYNNEISEKSEIFDDQFSVERPDGSNFTLKIRSTKLEDSAMYFCASSEARTGGWGEQYFGPGTRLTVT.

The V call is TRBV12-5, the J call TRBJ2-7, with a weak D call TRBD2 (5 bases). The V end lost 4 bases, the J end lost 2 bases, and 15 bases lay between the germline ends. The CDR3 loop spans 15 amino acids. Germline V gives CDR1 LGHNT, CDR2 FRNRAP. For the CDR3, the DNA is TGTGCTAGTGGTTCGCCACCCGACGGGGCCTACGAGCAGTACTTC. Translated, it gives CASGSPPDGAYEQYF.

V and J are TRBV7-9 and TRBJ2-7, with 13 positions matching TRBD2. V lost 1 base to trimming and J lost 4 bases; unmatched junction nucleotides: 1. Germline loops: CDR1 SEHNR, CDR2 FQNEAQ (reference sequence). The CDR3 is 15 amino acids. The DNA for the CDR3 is TGTGCCAGCAGCTTAGTGACTAGCGGGGGGTACGAGCAGTACTTC. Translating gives CASSLVTSGGYEQYF. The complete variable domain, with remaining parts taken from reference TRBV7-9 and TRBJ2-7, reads DTGVSQNPRHKITKRGQNVTFRCDPISEHNRLYWYRQTLGQGPEFLTYFQNEAQLEKSRLLSDRFSAERPKGSFSTLEIQRTEQGDSAMYLCASSLVTSGGYEQYFGPGTRLTVT.

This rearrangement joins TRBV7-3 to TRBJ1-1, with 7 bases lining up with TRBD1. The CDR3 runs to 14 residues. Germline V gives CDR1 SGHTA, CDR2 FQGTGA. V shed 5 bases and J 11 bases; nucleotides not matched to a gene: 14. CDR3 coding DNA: TGTGCCAGCAGCCCCCGGGACAGAACCTATGGGGCTTTCTTT. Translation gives CASSPRDRTYGAFF.

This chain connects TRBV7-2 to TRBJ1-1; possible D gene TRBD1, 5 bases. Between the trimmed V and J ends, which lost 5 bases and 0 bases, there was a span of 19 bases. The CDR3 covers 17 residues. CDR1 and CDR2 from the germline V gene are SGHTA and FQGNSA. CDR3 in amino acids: CASSLGTQAFMNTEAFF. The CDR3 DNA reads TGTGCCAGCAGCCTAGGAACACAGGCGTTCATGAACACTGAAGCTTTCTTT.

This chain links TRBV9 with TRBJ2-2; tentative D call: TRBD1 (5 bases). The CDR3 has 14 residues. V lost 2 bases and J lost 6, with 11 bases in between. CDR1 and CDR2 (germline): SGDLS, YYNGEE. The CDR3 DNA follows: TGTGCCAGCAGCGTTACCTCAGGGTCCGGGGAGCTGTTTTTT. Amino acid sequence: CASSVTSGSGELFF. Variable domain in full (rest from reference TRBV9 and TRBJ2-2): DSGVTQTPKHLITATGQRVTLRCSPRSGDLSVYWYQQSLDQGLQFLIQYYNGEERAKGNILERFSAQQFPDLHSELNLSSLELGDSALYFCASSVTSGSGELFFGEGSRLTVL.

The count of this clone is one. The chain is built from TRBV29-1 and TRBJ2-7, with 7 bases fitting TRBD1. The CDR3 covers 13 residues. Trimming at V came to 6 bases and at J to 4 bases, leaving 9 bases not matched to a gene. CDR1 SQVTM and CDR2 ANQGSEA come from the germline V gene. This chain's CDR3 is CSVLGGQEYEQYF. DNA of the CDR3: TGCAGCGTCCTAGGTGGACAGGAGTACGAGCAGTACTTC.

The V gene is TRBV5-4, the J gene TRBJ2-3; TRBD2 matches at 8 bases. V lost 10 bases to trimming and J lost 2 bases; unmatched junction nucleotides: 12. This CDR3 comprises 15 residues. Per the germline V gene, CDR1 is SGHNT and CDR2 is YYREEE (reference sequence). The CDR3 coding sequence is TGTGCCCGCGGCACACGGGGGGGTAACACAGATACGCAGTATTTT. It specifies CARGTRGGNTDTQYF.

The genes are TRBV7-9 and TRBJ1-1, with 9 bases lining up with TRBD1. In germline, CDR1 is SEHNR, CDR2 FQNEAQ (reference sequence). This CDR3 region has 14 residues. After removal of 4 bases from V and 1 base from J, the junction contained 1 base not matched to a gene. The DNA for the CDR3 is TGTGCCAGCAGCTGGGGACAGGGGAACACTGAAGCTTTCTTT. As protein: CASSWGQGNTEAFF. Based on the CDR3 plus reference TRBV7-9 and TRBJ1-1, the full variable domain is DTGVSQNPRHKITKRGQNVTFRCDPISEHNRLYWYRQTLGQGPEFLTYFQNEAQLEKSRLLSDRFSAERPKGSFSTLEIQRTEQGDSAMYLCASSWGQGNTEAFFGQGTRLTVV.

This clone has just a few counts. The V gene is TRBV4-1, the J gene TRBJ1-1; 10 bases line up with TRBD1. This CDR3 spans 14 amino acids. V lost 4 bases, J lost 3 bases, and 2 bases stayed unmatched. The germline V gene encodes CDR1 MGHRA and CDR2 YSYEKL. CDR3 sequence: CASSPGQGDTEAFF. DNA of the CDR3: TGCGCCAGCAGCCCCGGACAGGGGGACACTGAAGCTTTCTTT.

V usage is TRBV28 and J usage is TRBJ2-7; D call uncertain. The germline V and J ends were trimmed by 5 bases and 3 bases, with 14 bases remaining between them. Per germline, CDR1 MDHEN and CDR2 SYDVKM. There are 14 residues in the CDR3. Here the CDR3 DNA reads TGTGCCAGCAGTCCCCGACACAGAAACTACGAGCAGTACTTC. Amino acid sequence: CASSPRHRNYEQYF.

CDR3 nucleotide sequence: TGTGCCAGCAGCTTCTCTAGCGGGGGGCCCTACGAGCAGTACTTC. The encoded protein is CASSFSSGGPYEQYF. V usage is TRBV5-8 and J usage is TRBJ2-7, with 11 positions matching TRBD2. The CDR3 contains 15 residues. J lost 2 bases, V lost 2 bases, and 3 bases had no gene match. From germline, CDR1 is SGHTS and CDR2 YDEGEE.

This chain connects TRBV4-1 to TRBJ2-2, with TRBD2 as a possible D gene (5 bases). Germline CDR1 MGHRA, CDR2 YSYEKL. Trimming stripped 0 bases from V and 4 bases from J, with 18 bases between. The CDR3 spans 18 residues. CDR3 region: CASSQEGWELVGTGELFF. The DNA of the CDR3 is TGCGCCAGCAGCCAAGAAGGTTGGGAACTAGTCGGCACCGGGGAGCTGTTTTTT.

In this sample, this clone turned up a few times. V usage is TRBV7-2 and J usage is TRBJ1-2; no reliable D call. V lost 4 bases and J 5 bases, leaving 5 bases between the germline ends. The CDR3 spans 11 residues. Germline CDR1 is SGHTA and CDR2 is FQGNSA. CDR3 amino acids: CASSSRYGYTF. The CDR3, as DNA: TGTGCCAGCAGCTCTCGTTATGGCTACACCTTC.

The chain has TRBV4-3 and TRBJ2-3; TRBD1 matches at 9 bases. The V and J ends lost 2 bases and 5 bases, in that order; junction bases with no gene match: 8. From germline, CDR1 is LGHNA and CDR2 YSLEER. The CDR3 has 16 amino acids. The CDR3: CASSQLATGGGDTQYF. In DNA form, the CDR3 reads TGCGCCAGCAGCCAACTTGCGACAGGGGGTGGAGATACGCAGTATTTT.

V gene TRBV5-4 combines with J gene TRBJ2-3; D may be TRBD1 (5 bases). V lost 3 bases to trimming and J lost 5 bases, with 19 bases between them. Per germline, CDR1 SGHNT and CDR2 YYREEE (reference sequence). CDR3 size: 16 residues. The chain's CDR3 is CASSSPTEGLGDTQYF. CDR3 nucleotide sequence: TGTGCCAGCAGCTCCCCGACAGAAGGGTTGGGAGATACGCAGTATTTT.

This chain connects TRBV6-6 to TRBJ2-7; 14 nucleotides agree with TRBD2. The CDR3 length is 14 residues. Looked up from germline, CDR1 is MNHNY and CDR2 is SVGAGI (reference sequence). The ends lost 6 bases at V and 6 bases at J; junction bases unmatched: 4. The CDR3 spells CASSRGLAGGEQYF. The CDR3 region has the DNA TGTGCCAGCAGCCGAGGACTAGCGGGGGGCGAGCAGTACTTC.

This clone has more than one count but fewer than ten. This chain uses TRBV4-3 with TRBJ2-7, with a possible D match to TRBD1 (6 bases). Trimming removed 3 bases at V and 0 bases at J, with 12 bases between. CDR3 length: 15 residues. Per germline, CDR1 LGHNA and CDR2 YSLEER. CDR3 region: CASSQARDTSYEQYF. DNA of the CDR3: TGCGCCAGCAGCCAGGCCCGGGACACCTCCTACGAGCAGTACTTC.

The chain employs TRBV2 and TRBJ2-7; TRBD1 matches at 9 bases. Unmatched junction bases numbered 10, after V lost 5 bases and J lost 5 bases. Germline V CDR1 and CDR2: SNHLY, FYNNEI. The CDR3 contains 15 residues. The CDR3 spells CASSPGDRAAHEQYF. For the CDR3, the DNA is TGTGCCAGCAGTCCCGGGGACAGGGCTGCCCACGAGCAGTACTTC.

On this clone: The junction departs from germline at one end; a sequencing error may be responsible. CDR3 amino acids: CASTHPGAPNYGYTF. The CDR3 DNA is TGTGCTAGCACCCACCCAGGGGCCCCTAACTATGGCTACACCTTC. This chain connects TRBV7-7 to TRBJ1-2; maybe TRBD1 (6 bases). The CDR3 has 15 residues. Germline lookup yields CDR1 SSHAT and CDR2 FNYEAQ (reference sequence).

The chain's CDR3 is CASSKGGLTGGAIMDTEAFF. CDR3 nucleotide sequence: TGTGCCAGCAGCAAGGGGGGACTGACAGGGGGCGCGATAATGGACACTGAAGCTTTCTTT. This sequence joins TRBV21-1 and TRBJ1-1; TRBD1, the D gene given by the table, was not confirmed from the DNA. TRBV21-1 is designated a pseudogene. This CDR3 comprises 20 residues.

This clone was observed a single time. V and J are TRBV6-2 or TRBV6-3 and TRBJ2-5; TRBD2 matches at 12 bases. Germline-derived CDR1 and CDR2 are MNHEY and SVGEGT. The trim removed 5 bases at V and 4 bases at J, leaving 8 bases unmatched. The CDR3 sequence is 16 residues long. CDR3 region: CASSLGLLAGGETQYF. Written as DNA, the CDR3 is TGTGCCAGCAGTCTAGGACTACTAGCGGGGGGAGAGACCCAGTACTTC.